Following are 15 T cell receptor beta chains from one sample sequenced in a study of blood T cell repertoires in COVID-19. Data came from immunoSEQ multiplex PCR; TCRdb stores just in-frame clones and leaves some out. Of some 370,000 clones listed, approximately 88% are singletons. Specimen: peripheral blood. These receptors all come from a middle-aged man with acute or convalescent COVID-19.

V and J are TRBV28 and TRBJ1-2, with a possible D match to TRBD1 (5 bases). CDR3 length: 12 residues. The germline CDR1 and CDR2 sequences are MDHEN and SYDVKM. Trimming took off 6 bases at V and 2 bases at J, with 7 bases between the two ends. DNA of the CDR3: TGTGCCAGCAGCGGGGGGAACTATGGCTACACCTTC. Translation gives CASSGGNYGYTF.

The gene calls are TRBV29-1 and TRBJ2-6; 9 positions match TRBD1. This CDR3 has 16 residues. CDR1 and CDR2 (germline): SQVTM, ANQGSEA. V lost 4 bases and J lost 0; bases outside the gene matches: 4. CDR3 region: CSVGGQGYSGANVLTF. CDR3 bases: TGCAGCGTTGGGGGACAGGGATACTCTGGGGCCAACGTCCTGACTTTC. Using reference TRBV29-1 and TRBJ2-6 for the parts outside the CDR3, the full variable domain is SAVISQKPSRDICQRGTSLTIQCQVDSQVTMMFWYRQQPGQSLTLIATANQGSEATYESGFVIDKFPISRPNLTFSTLTVSNMSPEDSSIYLCSVGGQGYSGANVLTFGAGSRLTVL.

The rearrangement uses TRBV10-3 and TRBJ2-2, with 7 bases that match TRBD1. J was trimmed by 0 bases and V by 6 bases; bases with no gene match: 19. CDR3 length: 20 residues. Germline values: CDR1 ENHRY, CDR2 SYGVKD. This chain's CDR3 is CAISVLTGVESFANTGELFF. The CDR3 DNA follows: TGTGCCATCAGCGTACTCACAGGGGTTGAATCCTTCGCGAACACCGGGGAGCTGTTTTTT.

This chain connects TRBV4-3 to TRBJ2-1; D is perhaps TRBD1 (6 bases). This CDR3 comprises 14 residues. Germline loops: CDR1 LGHNA, CDR2 YSLEER. Trimming stripped 4 bases from V and 4 bases from J, with 11 bases between. DNA of the CDR3: TGCGCCAGCAGCCCAGGGGCTTGGTACAATGAGCAGTTCTTC. Its translation is CASSPGAWYNEQFF.

The chain combines TRBV6-2 or TRBV6-3 with TRBJ1-6; TRBD1 is a possible D gene (5 bases). Per the germline V gene, CDR1 is MNHEY and CDR2 is SVGEGT. The CDR3 is 15 amino acids. The V end lost 3 bases, the J end lost 11 bases, and 17 bases lay between the germline ends. The CDR3 DNA reads TGTGCCAGCAGTTATGACAGTACAACCTGGGCACCCCTCCACTTT. Its protein product is CASSYDSTTWAPLHF.

The rearrangement uses TRBV27 and TRBJ2-5; 10 bases match TRBD1. CDR1 is MNHEY and CDR2 is SMNVEV in the germline V gene (reference sequence). The CDR3 extends over 17 amino acids. V dropped 6 bases and J dropped 1; count of bases not matched to a gene: 11. CDR3 protein: CASSPRGQGMVQETQYF. The CDR3 nucleotides are TGTGCCAGCAGCCCTAGGGGACAGGGGATGGTCCAAGAGACCCAGTACTTC.

This clone was observed a single time. This chain links TRBV27 with TRBJ1-2, with 9 bases lining up with TRBD1. The CDR3 runs to 17 residues. Trimming removed 5 bases from V and 3 bases from J; junction bases left unmatched: 13. The germline V gene has CDR1 MNHEY and CDR2 SMNVEV (reference sequence). This chain's CDR3 is CASSPIGQGTSYYGYTF. The CDR3 coding sequence is TGTGCCAGCAGTCCTATAGGACAGGGGACCTCCTACTATGGCTACACCTTC.

The gene calls are TRBV5-1 and TRBJ1-6; TRBD1 is a possible D gene (5 bases). The ends were cut back, 4 bases at V and 8 bases at J, with 16 bases in the middle. Germline values: CDR1 SGHRS, CDR2 YFSETQ. The CDR3 runs to 15 residues. The CDR3 DNA sequence: TGCGCCAGCAGCCAACGGGGGACTGGGGATTCACCCCTCCACTTT. It translates to CASSQRGTGDSPLHF.

V is TRBV5-6 and J is TRBJ2-1; TRBD2 aligns across 8 bases. This CDR3 is 15 amino acids long. With V trimmed by 1 base and J by 5 bases, 5 bases remained unmatched. Per the germline V gene, CDR1 is SGHDT and CDR2 is YYEEEE. Here the CDR3 reads CASSLNGGANNEQFF. In nucleotides, the CDR3 is TGTGCCAGCAGCTTGAACGGGGGGGCCAACAATGAGCAGTTCTTC.

In its sample, this clone was seen once. This sequence joins TRBV5-4 and TRBJ1-2; 7 nucleotides match TRBD1. The CDR3 consists of 14 residues. J lost 8 bases, V lost 5 bases, and 12 bases had no gene match. CDR1 and CDR2 from the germline V gene are SGHNT and YYREEE (reference sequence). Here the CDR3 reads CASRRDSWGYGYTF. As DNA, the CDR3 is TGTGCCAGCAGACGGGACAGTTGGGGGTACGGCTACACCTTC. The full variable domain, in which reference TRBV5-4 and TRBJ1-2 provide the parts outside the CDR3, is ETGVTQSPTHLIKTRGQQVTLRCSSQSGHNTVSWYQQALGQGPQFIFQYYREEENGRGNFPPRFSGLQFPNYSSELNVNALELDDSALYLCASRRDSWGYGYTFGSGTRLTVV.

The chain links TRBV30 to TRBJ1-6; D uncertain. Germline V CDR1 and CDR2: GTSNPN, SVGIG (reference sequence). There are 14 residues in the CDR3. V lost 0 bases, J lost 8 bases, and 11 bases lay in between. CDR3 sequence reads: CAWSVRIGDSPLHF. In DNA, the CDR3 is TGTGCCTGGAGTGTACGGATCGGGGATTCACCCCTCCACTTT.

This chain joins TRBV10-2 and TRBJ1-1; D unclear. CDR1 and CDR2 from the germline V gene are WSHSY and SAAADI. The V and J ends lost 3 bases and 1 base respectively, with 9 bases between them. The CDR3 covers 14 residues. CDR3 in amino acids: CASSDPGENTEAFF. The DNA of the CDR3 is TGCGCCAGCAGTGACCCCGGGGAGAACACTGAAGCTTTCTTT.

This chain links TRBV5-1 with TRBJ1-2; TRBD1 might be the D (6 bases). This CDR3 has 14 residues. CDR1 and CDR2 (germline): SGHRS, YFSETQ. Trimming stripped 4 bases from V and 2 bases from J, with 12 bases between. The CDR3 coding sequence is TGCGCCAGCAGCCCGAGGACAGCCAACTATGGCTACACCTTC. It translates to CASSPRTANYGYTF.

The chain uses TRBV19 and TRBJ1-5, with 7 bases matching TRBD1. Germline V lookup: CDR1 LNHDA, CDR2 SQIVND (reference sequence). The trim removed 6 bases at V and 2 bases at J, leaving 10 bases unmatched. The CDR3 runs to 16 residues. CDR3 protein: CASSRYRGEGNQPQHF. The CDR3 DNA reads TGTGCCAGTAGCCGCTACAGGGGAGAGGGCAATCAGCCCCAGCATTTT.

The genes are TRBV6-5 and TRBJ2-7; 12 nucleotides agree with TRBD2. The CDR3 consists of 15 residues. Germline assignment: CDR1 MNHEY and CDR2 SVGAGI. V lost 6 bases, J lost 3 bases, and 6 bases stayed unmatched. The CDR3 DNA reads as TGTGCCAGCAGAGTCTCTAGCGGGAGGGGCTACGAGCAGTACTTC. It specifies CASRVSSGRGYEQYF.